This T cell receptor beta chain was retrieved from a study of T cells after yellow fever vaccination. This clonotype showed up many times. MiXCR, applied by TCRdb to the 5' RACE reads, yields one record per CDR3 protein. This table has about 320,000 distinct CDR3 sequences, approximately 4% appearing once. The V end was cut by 4 bases, the J end by 2 bases, with 22 bases between. Germline-derived CDR1 and CDR2 are SQVTM and ANQGSEA. CDR3 length: 17 residues. The sequencing used PBMCs, collected 15 days after the yellow fever booster vaccination. The sequence was obtained from a man aged 18 to 35 who received the YFV17D yellow fever vaccine. This chain uses TRBV29-1 with TRBJ2-3; D assignment may be TRBD1 or TRBD2 (6 bases each). The CDR3 reads CSVGGGSGQTTTDTQYF. DNA of the CDR3: TGCAGCGTTGGGGGAGGATCGGGACAAACCACCACAGATACGCAGTATTTT.